What follows is one T cell receptor (beta chain) and its context. This clone's antigen is unknown. One base away there is no much larger clone; base qualities are not given. The data originate from a study of vaccination and CD4 T cells after COVID-19 (dated by TCRdb to the early 2020s). Context from the whole study: Convalescent patients had a positive SARS-CoV-2 result on nasal swab PCR, and of these patients, nine had mild disease and one had severe disease. Each participant got two doses of either the Pfizer-BioNTech BNT162b2 vaccine (n=8) or the Moderna mRNA-1273 vaccine (n=2). Control cultures received a CEFX viral epitope pool as the positive control, an HIV-1 Nef peptide pool as the negative control, or no peptide. Post-vaccine blood samples were collected a median of 72 days after the second vaccine dose, ranging from about 12 to 250 days. Three convalescent patients gave samples both early after vaccination (day 14) and late after vaccination (days 161 to 241). In 10 COVID-19 convalescent patients and several infection-naive healthy vaccine recipients, researchers compared the spike-specific CD4+ TCR repertoire from before mRNA vaccination with the repertoire from after. The cultures were stimulated with overlapping spike peptide pools from SARS-CoV-2 and from the common cold coronaviruses HCoV-NL63, HCoV-OC43 and HCoV-229E. Post-COVID blood samples were collected from convalescent patients a median of around 100 days after diagnosis, with a range of about 35 to 170 days. The convalescent cohort included six males and four females, with two Hispanic individuals, seven Caucasians, two Asians and one multiracial person. Results and caveats for the whole study, not just this receptor: Of the vaccine-specific clones in convalescent patients, 304 of 307, or nearly all, reacted only to SARS-CoV-2 spike and did not cross-react with common cold coronaviruses. The study included relatively few convalescent patients and did not analyze early timepoints after natural infection. In convalescent patients, a median around 90% of post-vaccine SARS-CoV-2-reactive clones were detected only after vaccination, and vaccine-specific priming was suggested by this finding. Although the median number of SARS-CoV-2-reactive clonotypes went up from roughly 19 after infection to 35 to 40 after vaccination, the increase was not significant.

The CDR3 starts with the cysteine, ends with the phenylalanine, and has 15 residues. The entry retains the CDR3 DNA only, 45 bases that are in frame from base 1. CDR1 and CDR2 are read off the germline V gene as MGHRA and YSYEKL. V sheds 1 base and J sheds 5 bases, leaving 15 bases between their ends. Library preparation was by PCR. TCR sequencing of DNA from cultured CD4+ T cells used the Oncomine TCR Beta short-read assay at the Johns Hopkins FTIC core. The QIAamp micro DNA kit was used to extract genomic DNA from the cultured CD4+ T cells. Oncomine TCR Beta libraries from cultured CD4+ T cells were pooled with unique dual indexes and sequenced on an Illumina iSeq 100. The original pipeline was this. Non-productive sequences were removed, and CDR3s not starting with C, not ending with F or W, or shorter than 7 amino acids were discarded. Antigen-specific clonotypes were identified with the MANAFEST web application by comparing peptide-stimulated wells with reference and other culture wells. An FDR below 0.05, an odds ratio above 5, and a productive frequency above 0.1% in at least two of three replicate wells were required for clones to be considered positive. Clonotypes that were significantly expanded in both SARS-CoV-2 spike wells and at least one common cold coronavirus spike condition were defined as cross-reactive. Using R version 3.6.1, CDR3 homology was evaluated through Levenshtein distances (stringdist) along with unrooted phylogenetic trees (ape). In-frame beta chains were kept once TCRdb had trimmed the public reads at Q25 with fastp and called clones with MiXCR. Duplicate CDR3 protein sequences are folded into a single record with the most common DNA and genes. Here the V and J calls rest on TCRdb's processing, not on the authors' analysis. For this sample the table gives about 21,000 distinct CDR3 sequences, of which roughly 40% were detected only once. The ten largest clones represent 9% to 10% of the sample.

The sample's time point label is to be understood as: late sampling 161 to 241 days after vaccination in a few convalescent patients. The treatment or condition label here, explained by the study, means: roughly nine-day PBMC culture with coronavirus spike peptide pools or control peptides (ViraFEST assay). The ViraFEST assay was used in the study, in which antigen-specific T cells were expanded with peptide pools and expanded clonotypes were subsequently identified by TCR sequencing. The positive SARS-CoV-2 PCR tests of the convalescent patients were dated from March to December 2020, before the Alpha, Beta and Delta variants emerged in the United States. PBMCs were cultured at a few million per well in IMDM supplemented with 5% human AB serum and 10 IU/ml IL-2, with approximately 9.5 ug/ml peptide pools added. On days 3 and 7, half of the culture medium was replaced with fresh IL-2-containing medium. After about nine days of culture, CD4+ T cells were isolated by negative selection with the EasySep CD4+ T cell isolation kit. Ficoll-Paque Plus gradient centrifugation was used to isolate PBMCs from whole blood, and the isolated PBMCs were then either used fresh or cryopreserved at -140C. Culture conditions were generally each tested in triplicate wells.

Rearrangement joined TRBV4-1 to TRBJ2-7; TRBD2 is possibly the D segment (5 matching bases). Sequenced here: CD4+ T cells from blood, cultured in vitro, sampled about 7 months after SARS-CoV-2 vaccination. The receptor was derived from a human donor who had recovered from COVID-19. The DNA is TGCGCCAGCAGCCAAGCTGGGGTGTGGGGAGACGAGCAGTACTTC. Translated, this gives CASSQAGVWGDEQYF.